What follows are 13 T cell receptor beta chains derived from one specimen sequenced in a study of T cells in Graves' hyperthyroidism and ophthalmopathy. Researchers took RNA transcripts and amplified the TCR beta CDR3 regions from them. An initial round of RT-PCR targeting the TCR CDR3 relied on the HTBI primer set. In TCRdb, the multiplex PCR reads were re-called with MiXCR into one record per CDR3 protein. The sample has approximately 640,000 distinct CDR3 sequences; 45% are singletons. Specimen: peripheral blood or thyroid tissue (not recorded which). All receptors derive from an adult man with Graves' disease, either hyperthyroidism or ophthalmopathy (not recorded which).

The chain recombines TRBV9 with TRBJ1-2, with 8 bases aligning to TRBD1. This CDR3 has 13 amino acids. J lost 9 bases, V lost 0 bases, and 4 bases had no gene match. Per the germline V gene, CDR1 is SGDLS and CDR2 is YYNGEE. The DNA of the CDR3 is TGTGCCAGCAGCGTAGGGACAGGGTCACGCTACACCTTC. It translates to CASSVGTGSRYTF.

This clonotype was seen a handful of times. The V gene is TRBV2, the J gene TRBJ2-7; weak D call: TRBD1 (5 bases). CDR3 size: 14 residues. V was shortened by 6 bases and J by 2 bases, with 14 bases between the two germline ends. Germline assignment: CDR1 SNHLY and CDR2 FYNNEI. CDR3 in amino acids: CASSKQALTYEQYF. Written as DNA, the CDR3 is TGTGCCAGCAGCAAACAGGCCCTTACCTACGAGCAGTACTTC.

There are many counts of this clonotype. The genes are TRBV6-5 and TRBJ1-1; no clear D. The CDR3 runs 12 residues. Trimming took 2 bases from V and 5 from J, leaving 6 bases between them. Germline V lookup: CDR1 MNHEY, CDR2 SVGAGI. The CDR3 nucleotides are TGTGCCAGCAGTTACGGCGGGACTGAAGCTTTCTTT. Translating gives CASSYGGTEAFF.

This clonotype was counted many times. A junction boundary mismatches the germline segment, possibly from a read error. The chain combines TRBV2 with TRBJ1-5; no clear D gene. Germline V CDR1 and CDR2: SNHLY, FYNNEI. The CDR3 is made up of 16 amino acids. The CDR3: CASSEAVLLSHQPQHF. DNA for the CDR3: TGTGCCAGCAGTGAAGCGGTCCTCCTTAGCCATCAGCCCCAGCATTTT. Full variable domain (rest looked up from reference TRBV2 and TRBJ1-5): EPEVTQTPSHQVTQMGQEVILRCVPISNHLYFYWYRQILGQKVEFLVSFYNNEISEKSEIFDDQFSVERPDGSNFTLKIRSTKLEDSAMYFCASSEAVLLSHQPQHFGDGTRLSIL.

Only a few counts were recorded for this clonotype. CDR3 residues: CSAPDPAGVNTEAFF. For the CDR3, the DNA is TGCAGTGCCCCCGACCCGGCAGGGGTGAACACTGAAGCTTTCTTT. This chain connects TRBV20-1 to TRBJ1-1; D perhaps matches TRBD1 (6 bases). The V gene lost 6 bases and the J gene lost 0 bases, with 17 bases spanning the gap. The CDR3 spans 15 residues. The germline CDR1 and CDR2 sequences are DFQATT and SNEGSKA (reference sequence).

This clonotype turned up a few times. V is TRBV5-1 and J is TRBJ1-1; 9 bases are shared with TRBD1. The germline V gene has CDR1 SGHRS and CDR2 YFSETQ. The CDR3 covers 18 residues. Losses at the gene ends were 3 bases for V and 6 bases for J; bases not matched to a gene: 18. The CDR3 nucleotides read TGCGCCAGCAGCTGGACAGGGGACGCGCGGGAGGTTTACGCTGAAGCTTTCTTT. Translation gives CASSWTGDAREVYAEAFF.

This clonotype was observed a few times. The chain has TRBV7-9 and TRBJ2-7; 9 nucleotides line up with TRBD1. Germline V gives CDR1 SEHNR, CDR2 FQNEAQ (reference sequence). The CDR3 runs 16 residues. The ends lost 4 bases at V and 4 bases at J; junction bases unmatched: 11. The CDR3 DNA follows: TGTGCCAGCAGCTCAGCGGCGGGACAGGGTATTTACGAGCAGTACTTC. It specifies CASSSAAGQGIYEQYF.

This clonotype was detected only a few times. The chain joins TRBV20-1 to TRBJ2-5; D is perhaps TRBD2 (6 bases). Germline assignment: CDR1 DFQATT and CDR2 SNEGSKA (reference sequence). V shed 5 bases and J shed 2 bases, with 15 bases lying between them. This CDR3 has 14 residues. CDR3 bases: TGCAGTGCTGGAGGGCGGGCCATACAAGAGACCCAGTACTTC. This codes for CSAGGRAIQETQYF.

The rearrangement links TRBV7-8 to TRBJ1-5; 9 positions match TRBD1. This CDR3 region has 15 residues. CDR1 and CDR2 (germline): SGHVS, FQNEAQ. The V and J ends lost 5 bases and 5 bases, in that order; junction bases with no gene match: 7. The CDR3 is CASSQQGAGDQPQHF. The CDR3 DNA reads as TGTGCCAGCAGCCAACAGGGGGCTGGGGATCAGCCCCAGCATTTT.

A remark on this clonotype: A much larger clone lies one base from this, so it may be a read error. The V and J genes are TRBV24-1 and TRBJ1-5; 12 bases fit TRBD1. The CDR3 covers 16 residues. Germline loops: CDR1 KGHDR, CDR2 SFDVKD. The V gene end was trimmed by 5 bases and the J gene end by 4 bases; junction bases not matched to a gene: 5. The CDR3 protein is CATSGGQGAWNQPQHF. The CDR3 nucleotides read TGTGCCACCAGTGGGGGACAGGGGGCTTGGAATCAGCCCCAGCATTTT.

The chain combines TRBV5-1 with TRBJ1-4; D perhaps matches TRBD1 (5 bases). The germline V gene has CDR1 SGHRS and CDR2 YFSETQ. Trimming took off 4 bases at V and 10 bases at J, with 14 bases between the two ends. The CDR3 length is 13 residues. DNA of the CDR3: TGCGCCAGCAGCCTGCAGGGAGTCGGAAAACTGTTTTTT. Translated, it gives CASSLQGVGKLFF.

The genes are TRBV7-8 and TRBJ1-2; no definite D call. CDR1 and CDR2 (germline): SGHVS, FQNEAQ. The CDR3 is 13 amino acids. Trimming left V 5 bases short and J 4 bases short, with 11 bases between. The CDR3 region is CASSPKGVYGYTF. DNA of the CDR3: TGTGCCAGCAGCCCAAAAGGTGTCTATGGCTACACCTTC.

The genes are TRBV10-3 and TRBJ2-7; D is possibly TRBD2 (5 bases). The CDR3 has 13 amino acids. The V gene's germline CDR1 is ENHRY and CDR2 SYGVKD. V dropped 10 bases and J dropped 7 bases, with 20 bases sitting between them. The CDR3: CASRDNGGIEQYF. In DNA, the CDR3 is TGTGCCAGCCGCGATAATGGAGGAATTGAGCAGTACTTC.